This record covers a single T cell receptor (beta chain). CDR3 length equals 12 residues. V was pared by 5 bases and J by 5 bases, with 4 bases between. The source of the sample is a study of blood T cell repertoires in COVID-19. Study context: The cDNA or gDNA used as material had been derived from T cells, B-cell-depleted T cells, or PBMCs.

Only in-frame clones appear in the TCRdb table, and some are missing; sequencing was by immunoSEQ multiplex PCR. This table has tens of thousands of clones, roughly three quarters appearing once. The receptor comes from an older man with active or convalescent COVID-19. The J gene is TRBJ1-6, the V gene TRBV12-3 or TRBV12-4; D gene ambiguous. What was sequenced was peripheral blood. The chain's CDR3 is CASSPDNSPLHF. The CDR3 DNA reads TGTGCCAGCAGTCCGGATAATTCACCCCTCCACTTT.